Following are 30 T cell receptor beta chains from one sample sequenced in a study of Ad26.COV2.S vaccination and SARS-CoV-2 variants. Assay: immunoSEQ multiplex PCR; the TCRdb copy retains only in-frame clones and omits some. The sample yields about 350,000 clones, 75% to 90% seen once. This sample's treatment: around 19 received Ad26.COV2.S at low or high dose, single or two shots; several received placebo; per-sample allocation not given. Each sample was drawn 63 days after the first injection (of vaccine or placebo). Sequencing was performed on peripheral blood, taken in a trial of Ad26.COV2.S vaccine versus placebo. These receptor sequences come from a person between 18 and 65 years old who received the Ad26.COV2.S COVID-19 vaccine or a placebo.

In its sample, this clone was seen a few times. The chain is built from TRBV4-2 and TRBJ2-7; D unresolved. Germline lookup yields CDR1 LGHNA and CDR2 YNFKEQ. Trimming removed 0 bases from V and 2 bases from J, with 8 bases in between. The CDR3 is 14 residues long. In DNA, the CDR3 is TGTGCCAGCAGCCAAGATCCGGGTGCCTACGAGCAGTACTTC. This gives the protein CASSQDPGAYEQYF.

The chain joins TRBV11-2 to TRBJ2-5; 9 positions match TRBD2. Trimming took 4 bases from V and 5 from J; bases not matched to a gene: 11. Germline-derived CDR1 and CDR2 are SGHAT and FQNNGV. This CDR3 comprises 16 residues. This CDR3 is CASSSSLAGRGETQYF. The CDR3 DNA reads as TGTGCCAGCAGCTCGTCTCTAGCGGGACGGGGGGAGACCCAGTACTTC.

This clone was seen once. J is TRBJ1-3 and V is TRBV7-9; D not resolved. The CDR3 has 16 residues. Germline V gene sequence: CDR1 SEHNR, CDR2 FQNEAQ (reference sequence). V lost 5 bases, J lost 0 bases, and 14 bases lay in between. CDR3 DNA sequence: TGTGCCAGCAGCCTAAGCGCTCAGGACTCTGGAAACACCATATATTTT. Its translation is CASSLSAQDSGNTIYF.

V gene TRBV6-5 combines with J gene TRBJ2-7, with TRBD2 matching 7 bases. Germline CDR1 is MNHEY and CDR2 is SVGAGI. Losses at the gene ends were 5 bases for V and 2 bases for J; bases not matched to a gene: 9. CDR3 length: 15 amino acids. CDR3 in DNA: TGTGCCAGCAGTCAGGCCTGGGGGGGGACCTACGAGCAGTACTTC. The encoded protein is CASSQAWGGTYEQYF.

V and J are TRBV4-3 and TRBJ2-4, with D unresolved. V was pared by 0 bases and J by 6 bases, with 6 bases between. The CDR3 contains 13 residues. CDR1 and CDR2 from the germline V gene are LGHNA and YSLEER. CDR3 residues: CASSQEFGNIQYF. The CDR3 DNA reads as TGCGCCAGCAGCCAAGAATTTGGAAACATTCAGTACTTC.

A single count supports this clone. This chain uses TRBV9 with TRBJ2-3; the D gene is possibly TRBD2 (7 bases). Germline-derived CDR1 and CDR2 are SGDLS and YYNGEE. Trimming removed 4 bases at V and 5 bases at J, with 20 bases between. This CDR3 has 16 residues. CDR3: CASSPGGGAIKDTQYF. In DNA form, the CDR3 reads TGTGCCAGCAGCCCCGGTGGGGGGGCCATCAAAGATACGCAGTATTTT. The full variable domain, its missing parts supplied by reference TRBV9 and TRBJ2-3, is DSGVTQTPKHLITATGQRVTLRCSPRSGDLSVYWYQQSLDQGLQFLIQYYNGEERAKGNILERFSAQQFPDLHSELNLSSLELGDSALYFCASSPGGGAIKDTQYFGPGTRLTVL.

This chain uses TRBV19 with TRBJ1-4; 7 bases agree with TRBD1. The CDR3 totals 16 residues. Germline V gene data show CDR1 as LNHDA and CDR2 as SQIVND (reference sequence). V trimming: 4 bases; J trimming: 4 bases; junction bases outside the gene matches: 9. The CDR3 DNA sequence: TGTGCCAGTAGTACTCCAATGACAGGGTTTAATGAAAAACTGTTTTTT. It is translated as CASSTPMTGFNEKLFF.

Points on this clone: The same CDR3 arises from other DNA sequences in this sample as well. V gene TRBV19 combines with J gene TRBJ2-5, with D maybe TRBD2 (7 bases). Trimming took off 1 base at V and 4 bases at J, with 13 bases between the two ends. The V gene's germline CDR1 is LNHDA and CDR2 SQIVND (reference sequence). The CDR3 runs 15 residues. The CDR3 loop reads CASSIGGGAGETQYF. The CDR3 nucleotides are TGTGCCAGTAGTATAGGTGGGGGGGCAGGAGAGACCCAGTACTTC.

The V gene is TRBV5-4, the J gene TRBJ2-1; D gene unclear. CDR3 length: 15 amino acids. The germline V gene has CDR1 SGHNT and CDR2 YYREEE (reference sequence). Between the trimmed V and J ends, which lost 4 bases and 4 bases, there was a span of 15 bases. The CDR3 reads CASSHRARAYNEQFF. CDR3 nucleotides: TGTGCCAGCAGCCACCGGGCCCGCGCTTACAATGAGCAGTTCTTC. The variable domain in full, completed from reference TRBV5-4 and TRBJ2-1, reads ETGVTQSPTHLIKTRGQQVTLRCSSQSGHNTVSWYQQALGQGPQFIFQYYREEENGRGNFPPRFSGLQFPNYSSELNVNALELDDSALYLCASSHRARAYNEQFFGPGTRLTVL.

The chain employs TRBV4-2 and TRBJ1-2; D gene ambiguous. The V gene's germline CDR1 is LGHNA and CDR2 YNFKEQ. The CDR3 is made up of 15 amino acids. V was cut by 0 bases and J by 4 bases, with 12 bases left in between. The CDR3 region is CASSQDMGRSYGYTF. The CDR3 DNA reads as TGTGCCAGCAGCCAAGATATGGGAAGGAGCTATGGCTACACCTTC.

The gene calls are TRBV4-3 and TRBJ2-2; perhaps TRBD2 as D (5 bases). The CDR3 extends over 17 amino acids. Germline CDR1 and CDR2: LGHNA and YSLEER. Trimming pared 3 bases from V and 2 bases from J, leaving 16 bases between. The CDR3 region has the DNA TGCGCCAGCAGCCATGGCTTGGGCGGGCCTAACACCGGGGAGCTGTTTTTT. This gives the protein CASSHGLGGPNTGELFF.

The chain couples TRBV12-3 or TRBV12-4 to TRBJ1-2; tentative D call: TRBD1 (5 bases). V dropped 7 bases and J dropped 6 bases, with 15 bases sitting between them. The CDR3 runs to 13 residues. This chain's CDR3 is CASMRDLIHGYTF. For the CDR3, the DNA is TGTGCCAGCATGAGGGACCTGATTCATGGCTACACCTTC.

The V call is TRBV27, the J call TRBJ2-6; 9 nucleotides align to TRBD1. The CDR3 sequence is 18 residues long. Unmatched junction bases numbered 11, after V lost 4 bases and J lost 4 bases. In germline, CDR1 is MNHEY, CDR2 SMNVEV (reference sequence). The CDR3 DNA reads as TGTGCCAGCAGTTCCGGTCCCGGGACAGGGCGCGGGGCCAACGTCCTGACTTTC. Its protein product is CASSSGPGTGRGANVLTF.

This sequence joins TRBV9 and TRBJ1-6; unclear D gene. Germline assignment: CDR1 SGDLS and CDR2 YYNGEE. The CDR3 sequence is 15 residues long. The V end lost 6 bases, the J end lost 7 bases, and 17 bases lay between the germline ends. The CDR3 DNA is TGTGCCAGCACCATGAGCGGAGGGTCCAATTCACCCCTCCACTTT. Its translation is CASTMSGGSNSPLHF.

The gene calls are TRBV28 and TRBJ1-5; the D gene is possibly TRBD1 (5 bases). The CDR3 totals 16 residues. Trimming shortened V by 3 bases and J by 7 bases, and 19 bases separated the two germline ends. In germline, CDR1 is MDHEN, CDR2 SYDVKM. The CDR3 loop is CASSFGGQGNEQPQHF. CDR3 nucleotide sequence: TGTGCCAGCAGTTTTGGCGGCCAGGGCAATGAACAGCCCCAGCATTTT.

The V gene is TRBV7-2, the J gene TRBJ2-7; tentative D call: TRBD2 (6 bases). Between the trimmed V and J ends, which lost 0 bases and 3 bases, there was a span of 12 bases. The CDR3 is made up of 15 amino acids. CDR1 is SGHTA, CDR2 FQGNSA, per germline. This chain's CDR3 is CASSLAPGTYYEQYF. DNA for the CDR3: TGTGCCAGCAGCTTAGCTCCCGGGACTTACTACGAGCAGTACTTC.

The chain couples TRBV11-3 to TRBJ1-3; D uncertain. Germline lookup yields CDR1 SGHNT and CDR2 YENEEA. There are 14 residues in the CDR3. V shed 1 base and J shed 1 base, with 5 bases lying between them. The CDR3 loop is CASSLVRSGNTIYF. The CDR3 DNA reads TGTGCCAGCAGCTTAGTACGGTCTGGAAACACCATATATTTT.

V usage is TRBV7-6 and J usage is TRBJ2-2, with TRBD1 identical over 7 bases. CDR1 and CDR2 (germline): SGHVS, FNYEAQ. V was pared by 4 bases and J by 3 bases, with 8 bases of the junction left unmatched. The CDR3 has 16 residues. CDR3 sequence: CASSYPGTDYTGELFF. In nucleotides, the CDR3 is TGTGCCAGCAGCTACCCCGGGACAGACTACACCGGGGAGCTGTTTTTT.

The chain employs TRBV3-1 (or the pseudogene TRBV3-2) and TRBJ1-1; D might be TRBD1 (5 bases). V shed 1 base and J shed 5 bases, with 11 bases lying between them. From germline, CDR1 is LGHDT and CDR2 YNNKEL (reference sequence). The CDR3 has 14 amino acids. The CDR3 DNA sequence: TGTGCCAGCAGCCAAGTGCAGGGAGATACTGAAGCTTTCTTT. As protein: CASSQVQGDTEAFF.

With regard to this clone: A single base separates this from a much larger clone, so it may be a read error. The chain has TRBV3-1 (or the pseudogene TRBV3-2) and TRBJ2-7; 9 positions match TRBD2. CDR1 and CDR2 from the germline V gene are LGHDT and YNNKEL (reference sequence). The CDR3 runs 14 residues. Trimming cost V 6 bases and J 0 bases; bases outside gene matches: 3. The CDR3 DNA sequence: TGTGCCAGCAGGCTTAGCGGGAGCTCCTACGAGCAGTACTTC. This translates into CASRLSGSSYEQYF.

The CDR3, as DNA: TGTGCCTGGAGTGTACTGGGGGGAAAAGCTTTCTTT. Residues: CAWSVLGGKAFF. V gene TRBV30 combines with J gene TRBJ1-1; D may be TRBD1 (5 bases). This CDR3 has 12 amino acids. The V gene's germline CDR1 is GTSNPN and CDR2 SVGIG (reference sequence). Trimming stripped 0 bases from V and 9 bases from J, with 11 bases between.

The CDR3 protein is CASSQGATGISPLHF. Written as DNA, the CDR3 is TGTGCCAGCAGCCAAGGGGCGACCGGAATTTCACCCCTCCACTTT. This chain connects TRBV3-1 (or the pseudogene TRBV3-2) to TRBJ1-6; D is unresolved. The CDR3 contains 15 residues. V dropped 1 base and J dropped 9 bases, with 13 bases sitting between them. CDR1 LGHDT and CDR2 YNNKEL come from the germline V gene (reference sequence).

The rearrangement uses TRBV4-3 and TRBJ1-6; possibly TRBD1 for D (6 bases). The V gene lost 8 bases and the J gene lost 4 bases, with 12 bases spanning the gap. CDR1 LGHNA and CDR2 YSLEER come from the germline V gene. This CDR3 has 14 residues. The CDR3 bases are TGCGCCAGCTCCGGGACACCTTATAATTCACCCCTCCACTTT. Translating it yields CASSGTPYNSPLHF.

This clone was seen only once. The chain recombines TRBV6-5 with TRBJ1-3; the match to TRBD1 covers 9 bases. The CDR3 contains 15 residues. CDR1 and CDR2 from the germline V gene are MNHEY and SVGAGI. Unmatched junction bases numbered 3, after V lost 2 bases and J lost 4 bases. CDR3 in DNA: TGTGCCAGCAGTTACAGAGGGACAGGGGGAAACACCATATATTTT. Translation gives CASSYRGTGGNTIYF.

V and J are TRBV7-2 and TRBJ2-2; TRBD2 matches 11 bases. The CDR3 loop spans 16 amino acids. V shed 1 base, J shed 3 bases, and the junction held 1 base outside the gene matches. Germline lookup yields CDR1 SGHTA and CDR2 FQGNSA. The DNA of the CDR3 is TGTGCCAGCAGCTTAGTAGCGGGGGGGCACACCGGGGAGCTGTTTTTT. This encodes CASSLVAGGHTGELFF.

The chain uses TRBV7-9 and TRBJ2-7; tentative D call: TRBD2 (7 bases). V lost 5 bases, J lost 3 bases, and 20 bases lay in between. This CDR3 has 16 residues. CDR1 is SEHNR and CDR2 is FQNEAQ in the germline V gene (reference sequence). The CDR3 region is CASSPSGAGGGYEQYF. Written as DNA, the CDR3 is TGTGCCAGCAGCCCGAGCGGGGCCGGAGGGGGCTACGAGCAGTACTTC.

The V and J genes are TRBV19 and TRBJ2-7; D remains unclear. V was cut by 6 bases and J by 7 bases, with 19 bases left in between. Per the germline V gene, CDR1 is LNHDA and CDR2 is SQIVND (reference sequence). The CDR3 extends over 14 amino acids. CDR3 DNA: TGTGCCAGTAGCACCGGGCCCACCTCTCGGGAGCAGTACTTC. Protein sequence: CASSTGPTSREQYF.

The chain couples TRBV7-9 to TRBJ2-7; D is ambiguous. Per the germline V gene, CDR1 is SEHNR and CDR2 is FQNEAQ (reference sequence). The CDR3 sequence is 13 residues long. Trimming removed 5 bases from V and 3 bases from J, with 11 bases in between. The CDR3 region is CASSAPASYEQYF. Written as DNA, the CDR3 is TGTGCCAGCAGCGCCCCGGCAAGCTACGAGCAGTACTTC.

For the CDR3, the DNA is TGTGCCAGCAGTACCGGGACAGGGGGCACTGAAGCTTTCTTT. Its protein product is CASSTGTGGTEAFF. The gene calls are TRBV28 and TRBJ1-1, with 11 nucleotides matching TRBD1. The CDR3 is made up of 14 amino acids. The V segment lost 5 bases and the J segment 4 bases; nucleotides outside the gene matches: 3. Germline V lookup: CDR1 MDHEN, CDR2 SYDVKM.

The chain joins TRBV19 to TRBJ1-3; D might be TRBD1 (5 bases). The CDR3 extends over 14 amino acids. From germline, CDR1 is LNHDA and CDR2 SQIVND (reference sequence). V lost 7 bases and J lost 0, with 10 bases in between. The DNA of the CDR3 is TGTGCCAGTAAGGCGCAGGGCTCTGGAAACACCATATATTTT. Translating gives CASKAQGSGNTIYF.